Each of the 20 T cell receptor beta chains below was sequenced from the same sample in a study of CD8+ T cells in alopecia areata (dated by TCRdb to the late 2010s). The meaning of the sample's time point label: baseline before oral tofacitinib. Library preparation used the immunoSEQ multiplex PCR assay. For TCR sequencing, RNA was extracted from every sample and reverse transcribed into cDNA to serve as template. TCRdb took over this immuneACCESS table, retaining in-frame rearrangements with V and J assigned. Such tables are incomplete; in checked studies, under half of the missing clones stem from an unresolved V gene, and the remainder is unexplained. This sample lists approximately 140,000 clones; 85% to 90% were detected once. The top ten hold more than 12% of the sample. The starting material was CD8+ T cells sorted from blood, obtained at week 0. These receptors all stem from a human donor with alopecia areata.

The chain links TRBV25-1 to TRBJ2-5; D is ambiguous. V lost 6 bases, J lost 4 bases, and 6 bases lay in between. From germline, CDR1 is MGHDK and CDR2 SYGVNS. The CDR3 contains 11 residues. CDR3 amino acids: CASSFGETQYF. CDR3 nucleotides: TGTGCCAGCAGCTTCGGAGAGACCCAGTACTTC. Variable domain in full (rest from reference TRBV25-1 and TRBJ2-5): EADIYQTPRYLVIGTGKKITLECSQTMGHDKMYWYQQDPGMELHLIHYSYGVNSTEKGDLSSESTVSRIRTEHFPLTLESARPSHTSQYLCASSFGETQYFGPGTRLLVL.

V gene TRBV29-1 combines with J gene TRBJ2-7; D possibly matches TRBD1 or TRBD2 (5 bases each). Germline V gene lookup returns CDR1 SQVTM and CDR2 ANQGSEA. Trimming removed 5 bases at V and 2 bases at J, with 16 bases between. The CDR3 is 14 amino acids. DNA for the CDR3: TGCAGCGTTATTGGCTCCGGGGCCCCCTACGAGCAGTACTTC. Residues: CSVIGSGAPYEQYF.

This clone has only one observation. The CDR3 sequence is CASSGPGELFF. The CDR3 coding sequence is TGTGCCAGCAGCGGCCCCGGGGAGCTGTTTTTT. The J gene is TRBJ2-2, the V gene TRBV11-2; D ambiguous. V lost 5 bases and J 6 bases, leaving 4 bases between the germline ends. This CDR3 contains 11 residues. The germline V gene has CDR1 SGHAT and CDR2 FQNNGV.

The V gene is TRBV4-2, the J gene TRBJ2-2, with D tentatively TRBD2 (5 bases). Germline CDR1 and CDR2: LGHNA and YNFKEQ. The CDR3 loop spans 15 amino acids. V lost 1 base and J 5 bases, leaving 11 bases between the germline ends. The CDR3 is CASSQGLPGTGELFF. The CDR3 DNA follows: TGTGCCAGCAGCCAAGGCCTCCCGGGAACCGGGGAGCTGTTTTTT.

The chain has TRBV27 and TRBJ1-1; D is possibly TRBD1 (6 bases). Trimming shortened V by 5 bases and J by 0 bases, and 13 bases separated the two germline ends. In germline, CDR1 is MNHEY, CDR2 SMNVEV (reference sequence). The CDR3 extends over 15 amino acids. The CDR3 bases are TGTGCCAGCAGTCCGAAAACAGGGTTGAACACTGAAGCTTTCTTT. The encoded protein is CASSPKTGLNTEAFF.

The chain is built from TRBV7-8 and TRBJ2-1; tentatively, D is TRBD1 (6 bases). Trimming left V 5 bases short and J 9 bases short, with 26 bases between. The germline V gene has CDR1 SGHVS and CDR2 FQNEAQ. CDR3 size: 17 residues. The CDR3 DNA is TGTGCCAGCAGCCCACGGGACATTGGGGGATTTCTTGGTGAGCAGTTCTTC. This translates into CASSPRDIGGFLGEQFF.

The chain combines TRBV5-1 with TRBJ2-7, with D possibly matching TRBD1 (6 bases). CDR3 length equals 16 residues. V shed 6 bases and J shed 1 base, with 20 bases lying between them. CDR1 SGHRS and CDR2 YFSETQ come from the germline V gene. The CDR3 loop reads CASTVQAGAPSYEQYF. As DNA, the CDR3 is TGCGCCAGCACGGTCCAAGCAGGGGCCCCTTCCTACGAGCAGTACTTC.

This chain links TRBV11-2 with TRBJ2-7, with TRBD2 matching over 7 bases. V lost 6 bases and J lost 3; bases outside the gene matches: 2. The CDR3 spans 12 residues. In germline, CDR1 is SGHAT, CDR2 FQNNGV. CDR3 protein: CASRGGSYEQYF. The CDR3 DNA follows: TGTGCCAGCAGGGGGGGGAGCTACGAGCAGTACTTC. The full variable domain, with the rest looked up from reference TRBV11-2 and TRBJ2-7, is EAGVAQSPRYKIIEKRQSVAFWCNPISGHATLYWYQQILGQGPKLLIQFQNNGVVDDSQLPKDRFSAERLKGVDSTLKIQPAKLEDSAVYLCASRGGSYEQYFGPGTRLTVT.

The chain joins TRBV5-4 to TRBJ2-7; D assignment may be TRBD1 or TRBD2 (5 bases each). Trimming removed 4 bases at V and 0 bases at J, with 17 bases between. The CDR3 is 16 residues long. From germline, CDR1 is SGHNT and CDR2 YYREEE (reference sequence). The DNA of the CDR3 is TGTGCCAGCAGCCCCGATGGGGGATCCAGCTCCTACGAGCAGTACTTC. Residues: CASSPDGGSSSYEQYF.

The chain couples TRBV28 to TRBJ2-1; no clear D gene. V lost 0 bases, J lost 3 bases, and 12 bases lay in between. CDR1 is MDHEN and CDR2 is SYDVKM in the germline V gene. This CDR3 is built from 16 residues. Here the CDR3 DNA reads TGTGCCAGCAGTTTATGGGTCGACCGTAACTACAATGAGCAGTTCTTC. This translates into CASSLWVDRNYNEQFF.

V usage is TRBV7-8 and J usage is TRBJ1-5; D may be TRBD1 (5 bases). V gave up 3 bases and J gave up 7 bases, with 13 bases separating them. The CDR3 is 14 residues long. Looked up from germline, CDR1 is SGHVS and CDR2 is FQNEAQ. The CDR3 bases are TGTGCCAGCAGCTTGGGGGTTGGATTGCAGCCCCAGCATTTT. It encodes CASSLGVGLQPQHF.

CDR3 amino acids: CASSLWDLNEQFF. DNA of the CDR3: TGTGCCAGCAGCTTATGGGACCTCAATGAGCAGTTCTTC. The J gene is TRBJ2-1, the V gene TRBV13, with D perhaps assigned TRBD1 or TRBD2 (5 bases each). CDR3 length equals 13 residues. The germline V gene encodes CDR1 PRHDT and CDR2 FYEKMQ (reference sequence). V lost 2 bases to trimming and J lost 6 bases, with 8 bases between them.

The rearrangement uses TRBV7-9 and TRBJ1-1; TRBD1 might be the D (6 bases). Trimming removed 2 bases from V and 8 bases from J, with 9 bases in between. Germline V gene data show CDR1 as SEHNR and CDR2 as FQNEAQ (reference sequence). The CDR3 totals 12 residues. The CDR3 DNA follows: TGTGCCAGCAGCTTACGCGGACAGGAAGCTTTCTTT. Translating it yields CASSLRGQEAFF.

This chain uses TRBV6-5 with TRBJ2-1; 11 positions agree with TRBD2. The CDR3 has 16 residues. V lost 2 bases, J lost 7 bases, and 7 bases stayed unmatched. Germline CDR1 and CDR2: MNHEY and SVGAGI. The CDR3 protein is CASSYHRTSGGNEQFF. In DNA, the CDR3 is TGTGCCAGCAGTTACCACCGTACTAGCGGGGGTAATGAGCAGTTCTTC.

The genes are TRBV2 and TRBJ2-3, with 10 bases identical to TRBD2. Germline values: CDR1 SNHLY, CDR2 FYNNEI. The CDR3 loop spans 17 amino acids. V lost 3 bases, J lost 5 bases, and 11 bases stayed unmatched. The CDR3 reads CASSDLASGRDKDTQYF. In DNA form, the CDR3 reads TGTGCCAGCAGTGATTTGGCTAGCGGGAGAGATAAAGATACGCAGTATTTT.

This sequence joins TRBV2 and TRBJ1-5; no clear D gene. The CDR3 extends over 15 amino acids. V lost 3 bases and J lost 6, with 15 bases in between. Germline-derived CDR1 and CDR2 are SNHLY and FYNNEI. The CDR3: CASSDYAEPPQPQHF. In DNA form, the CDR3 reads TGTGCCAGCAGTGATTACGCAGAGCCCCCTCAGCCCCAGCATTTT.

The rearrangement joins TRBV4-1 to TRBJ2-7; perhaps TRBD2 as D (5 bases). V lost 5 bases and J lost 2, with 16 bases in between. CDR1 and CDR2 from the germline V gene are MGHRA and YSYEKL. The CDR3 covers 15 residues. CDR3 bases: TGCGCCAGCAGCGTTGGCCTAGCAGAGACCTACGAGCAGTACTTC. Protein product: CASSVGLAETYEQYF.

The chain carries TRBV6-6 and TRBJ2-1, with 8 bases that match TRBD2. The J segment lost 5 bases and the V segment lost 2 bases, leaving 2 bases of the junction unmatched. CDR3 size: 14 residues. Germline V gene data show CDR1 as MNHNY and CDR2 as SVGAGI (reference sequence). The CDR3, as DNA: TGTGCCAGCAGTTACGAGCGGGAGAACAATGAGCAGTTCTTC. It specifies CASSYERENNEQFF.

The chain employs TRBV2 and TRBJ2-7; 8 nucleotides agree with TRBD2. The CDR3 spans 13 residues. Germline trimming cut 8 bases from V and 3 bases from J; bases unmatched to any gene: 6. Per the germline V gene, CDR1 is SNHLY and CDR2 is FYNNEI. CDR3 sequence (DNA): TGTGCCAGCTTCCGGGGGGGTTACTACGAGCAGTACTTC. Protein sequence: CASFRGGYYEQYF.

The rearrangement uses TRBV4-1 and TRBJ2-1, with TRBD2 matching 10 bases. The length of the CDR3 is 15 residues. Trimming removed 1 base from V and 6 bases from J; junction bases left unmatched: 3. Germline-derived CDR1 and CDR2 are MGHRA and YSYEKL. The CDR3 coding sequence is TGCGCCAGCAGCCAAGGAGCGGGAGGGCCCAATGAGCAGTTCTTC. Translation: CASSQGAGGPNEQFF.